This T cell receptor beta chain comes out of a study of T cell responses to AZD1222 COVID-19 vaccine. Overall study context: Pooled in the analysis were second doses at about 4 or about 12 weeks.

Study-level findings and limits: Along spike, vaccine-associated CD4 TCRs were found throughout, with dominance at 160-218 and 743-854. In all cases, repertoires were sampled only after the peak T cell response. Targets within unmutated variant regions were reportedly found for nearly half of spike-specific TCRs.

The protocol was immunoSEQ multiplex PCR, while the TCRdb copy is restricted to in-frame clones and leaves out a portion. The table includes 150,000 or so clones, roughly 87% detected once. V lost 6 bases and J lost 6; bases outside the gene matches: 14. The CDR3 length is 15 residues. Germline loops: CDR1 MNHEY, CDR2 SMNVEV (reference sequence). About this clone: Its cognate antigen is unknown.

Sequenced here: peripheral blood, sampled on day 0 of AZD1222 vaccination. The clonotype comes from an adult in good health. V usage is TRBV27 and J usage is TRBJ2-7; TRBD2 aligns across 7 bases. The chain's CDR3 is CASSREDGRSGEQYF. The CDR3 DNA follows: TGTGCCAGCAGCCGGGAGGACGGGAGATCGGGCGAGCAGTACTTC.